This T cell receptor beta chain was obtained from a study of cytomegalovirus exposure and HLA in healthy donors. Germline V gene lookup returns CDR1 MNHEY and CDR2 SVGAGI. The CDR3 covers 15 residues. V was trimmed by 6 bases and J by 0 bases, leaving 13 bases between them. It was with 60 Vbeta and 13 Jbeta primers that the PCR ran. The repertoire was sequenced with immunoSEQ multiplex PCR; TCRdb's copy has only in-frame clones and lacks some. The repertoire holds around 140,000 clones, with more than 75% as singletons. This sequence originates from a man younger than 35 in good health and CMV-seropositive. Sequencing was performed on PBMCs. V usage is TRBV6-5 and J usage is TRBJ2-3; D might be TRBD2 (6 bases). CDR3 region: CASSRDFSSTDTQYF. CDR3 in DNA: TGTGCCAGCAGCCGGGACTTCTCTAGCACAGATACGCAGTATTTT.